Only a few counts were recorded for the clone carrying this TCR beta chain. Antigen: not known. The data are from a study of T cell responses to AZD1222 COVID-19 vaccine. General observations from the study: Targeting of unmutated variant regions was reportedly seen in nearly half of spike-specific TCRs. In a largely white British group with more females than males, clonal diversity was possibly underestimated. The study found vaccine-associated CD4 TCRs spanning spike, dominant at 160-218 and 743-854.

Repertoires were generated with immunoSEQ multiplex PCR, while TCRdb's copy carries only in-frame clones and drops some. Of 100,000 to 130,000 clones in the sample, about 89% were seen once. The sample was peripheral blood, taken 28 days after the second AZD1222 dose. The TCR originated in an adult who received the AZD1222 COVID-19 vaccine.

In nucleotides, the CDR3 is TGTGCCAGCAGGCAGGGGAACCAAGAGACCCAGTACTTC. As protein: CASRQGNQETQYF. This chain connects TRBV7-9 to TRBJ2-5, with D possibly being TRBD1 (6 bases). Germline V gene data show CDR1 as SEHNR and CDR2 as FQNEAQ (reference sequence). The CDR3 has 13 amino acids. The V end lost 6 bases, the J end lost 0 bases, and 8 bases lay between the germline ends.